This entry is about one T cell receptor (beta chain). The antigen is not known. Sequence at one end of the junction differs from germline and may be a read error. Primers included in the PCR were 60 Vbeta and 13 Jbeta primers. Measured with immunoSEQ multiplex PCR; TCRdb has only the in-frame clones, and not every one. The sample carries about 130,000 clones, roughly 84% recorded once. The data stem from a study of cytomegalovirus exposure and HLA in healthy donors. Study-level results: The authors considered a cluster of highly shared sequence variants likely to be a sequencing artifact. Sequences of the TCR beta chain were said to predict the HLA-A and HLA-B alleles of most subjects accurately.

Donors consisted of healthy bone marrow donors. This CDR3 has 16 amino acids. Germline-derived CDR1 and CDR2 are SEHNR and FQNEAQ (reference sequence). Sequencing input: PBMCs. This TCR was sampled from a woman under 30 in good health and CMV-seropositive. The rearrangement joins TRBV7-9 to TRBJ2-1; 9 nucleotides agree with TRBD1. The CDR3 is CSSSLFRDRDLNEQFF. Here the CDR3 DNA reads TGTTCCAGCAGCTTATTCCGGGACAGGGACCTAAATGAGCAGTTCTTC.